Listed below are T cell receptor beta chains from one sample, sequenced in a study of blood T cell repertoires in COVID-19. Produced via immunoSEQ multiplex PCR; TCRdb's table is partial and in-frame only. The sample has approximately 58,000 clones; 85% are singletons. Material: peripheral blood. These receptor sequences come from a man aged 35 to 55 with active COVID-19. Each CDR3 is given with its conserved first and last residue.

v_call: TRBV7-9
j_call: TRBJ1-5
cdr3_aa: CASSLSSGGDQPQHF

v_call: TRBV6-5
j_call: TRBJ1-1
cdr3_aa: CASSYSGQMNTEAFF

v_call: TRBV3-1/TRBV3-2
j_call: TRBJ1-3
cdr3_aa: CASSQPSRVDSGNTIYF

v_call: TRBV28
j_call: TRBJ2-1
cdr3_aa: CASSSPTGLAGISAYEQFF

v_call: TRBV19
j_call: TRBJ1-4
cdr3_aa: CASSPFSVQGHEKLFF

v_call: TRBV27
j_call: TRBJ2-3
cdr3_aa: CASSLYEEGADTQYF

v_call: TRBV5-1
j_call: TRBJ2-3
cdr3_aa: CASSLQQSTDTQYF

v_call: TRBV2
j_call: TRBJ1-5
cdr3_aa: CASSDRMRTGNNQPQHF

v_call: TRBV3-1/TRBV3-2
j_call: TRBJ1-2
cdr3_aa: CASSQLTGKGDGYTF

v_call: TRBV18
j_call: TRBJ2-1
cdr3_aa: CASMAASSYNEQFF

v_call: TRBV28
j_call: TRBJ2-5
cdr3_aa: CASSLYRETQYF

v_call: TRBV3-1/TRBV3-2
j_call: TRBJ2-1
cdr3_aa: CASNPDGRSGEQFF

v_call: TRBV5-1
j_call: TRBJ2-7
cdr3_aa: CASSSQTGSGEQYF

v_call: TRBV3-1/TRBV3-2
j_call: TRBJ1-1
cdr3_aa: CASSQEGEAFF

v_call: TRBV11-2
j_call: TRBJ2-1
cdr3_aa: CASSFGQGLESAARSSYNEQFF

v_call: TRBV6-1
j_call: TRBJ2-7
cdr3_aa: CASSVLLGGGQGFVYEQYF

v_call: TRBV18
j_call: TRBJ1-3
cdr3_aa: CASSPTRGSSGNTIYF

v_call: TRBV20-1
j_call: TRBJ2-5
cdr3_aa: CSASLGLQQETQYF

v_call: TRBV9
j_call: TRBJ2-1
cdr3_aa: CASSEREGRTNEQFF

v_call: TRBV29-1
j_call: TRBJ2-1
cdr3_aa: CSVDWGRLSSSYNEQFF

v_call: TRBV29-1
j_call: TRBJ2-1
cdr3_aa: CSVEGTSGISYNEQFF

v_call: TRBV19
j_call: TRBJ2-2
cdr3_aa: CASRGQGGIPGELFF

v_call: TRBV5-1
j_call: TRBJ1-2
cdr3_aa: CASSAMTGKGRGYTF

v_call: TRBV18
j_call: TRBJ2-5
cdr3_aa: CASSSSGTGGKTQYF

v_call: TRBV13
j_call: TRBJ2-7
cdr3_aa: CASSYRDRVLSEQYF

v_call: TRBV27
j_call: TRBJ2-1
cdr3_aa: CASSPRLVLNEQFF

v_call: TRBV3-1/TRBV3-2
j_call: TRBJ2-7
cdr3_aa: CASSQDLHIGGVGEQYF

v_call: TRBV13
j_call: TRBJ2-1
cdr3_aa: CASSLAGENEQFF

v_call: TRBV11-2
j_call: TRBJ1-6
cdr3_aa: CASSGAGTPLHF

v_call: TRBV15
j_call: TRBJ2-3
cdr3_aa: CATRDFTDTQYF

v_call: TRBV10-3
j_call: TRBJ1-2
cdr3_aa: CAISAEQSPRGYTF

v_call: TRBV20-1
j_call: TRBJ1-6
cdr3_aa: CSARADSPLHF

v_call: TRBV19
j_call: TRBJ1-5
cdr3_aa: CASSIFGGNTNQPQHF

v_call: TRBV5-1
j_call: TRBJ2-5
cdr3_aa: CASSFGGSGIETQYF

v_call: TRBV6-1
j_call: TRBJ1-5
cdr3_aa: CASSEPGQNQPQHF

v_call: TRBV6-4
j_call: TRBJ2-3
cdr3_aa: CASSEGATDTQYF

v_call: TRBV29-1
j_call: TRBJ2-1
cdr3_aa: CASGGPVAEQFF

v_call: TRBV28
j_call: TRBJ1-5
cdr3_aa: CASSFSGQGNQPQHF

v_call: TRBV18
j_call: TRBJ2-1
cdr3_aa: CASSRGVAKYNEQFF

v_call: TRBV5-1
j_call: TRBJ2-3
cdr3_aa: CASSEASGRAADTQYF

v_call: TRBV7-9
j_call: TRBJ2-7
cdr3_aa: CASSFSAGGIGEQYF

v_call: TRBV6-5
j_call: TRBJ2-1
cdr3_aa: CASSYGTSGYNEQFF

v_call: TRBV3-1/TRBV3-2
j_call: TRBJ1-2
cdr3_aa: CASSQGRFNYGYTF

v_call: TRBV5-1
j_call: TRBJ1-2
cdr3_aa: CASSPDPGTANGYTF

v_call: TRBV25-1
j_call: TRBJ1-2
cdr3_aa: CASRAGEGKLGYTF

v_call: TRBV30
j_call: TRBJ2-3
cdr3_aa: CAWSGGLAGGLDTQYF

v_call: TRBV5-1
j_call: TRBJ2-1
cdr3_aa: CASRIESSYNEQFF

v_call: TRBV7-2
j_call: TRBJ2-3
cdr3_aa: CASSFTSGFRTDTQYF

v_call: TRBV5-4
j_call: TRBJ2-6
cdr3_aa: CASSSLTIGANVLTF

v_call: TRBV10-3
j_call: TRBJ1-4
cdr3_aa: CAISSQGATNEKLFF

v_call: TRBV10-3
j_call: TRBJ1-1
cdr3_aa: CAISESEGMAFF

v_call: TRBV25-1
j_call: TRBJ2-3
cdr3_aa: CATRPGLAKSTDTQYF

v_call: TRBV3-1/TRBV3-2
j_call: TRBJ1-2
cdr3_aa: CASSLQTGNYGYTF

v_call: TRBV9
j_call: TRBJ2-2
cdr3_aa: CASSASGVARELFF

v_call: TRBV27
j_call: TRBJ1-2
cdr3_aa: CASSLRVQGGGNGYTF